This T cell receptor (beta chain) comes out of a study of ipilimumab plus nivolumab after autologous stem cell transplantation. Generated by immunoSEQ multiplex PCR, the TCRdb table keeps only in-frame clones and is missing some. The data contain about 12,000 clones, 69% of them singletons. V lost 0 bases and J 4 bases, leaving 8 bases between the germline ends. CDR3 length: 13 residues. CDR1 and CDR2 (germline): SGHKS, YYEKEE (reference sequence). Patients got 3 mg/kg IV nivolumab weeks 1, 4, 7, 10, then biweekly through week 26. This chain connects TRBV5-5 to TRBJ2-7; D is uncertain. The origin of this receptor is a male donor with diffuse large B-cell lymphoma. Sample: PBMCs, taken in a trial of ipilimumab plus nivolumab as post-transplant consolidation. The CDR3 DNA reads as TGTGCCAGCAGCTTGGAGAACCCATACGAGCAGTACTTC. Amino acids: CASSLENPYEQYF.